The present T cell receptor beta chain was sequenced within a study of blood T cells in healthy people across ages. Germline V gene lookup returns CDR1 MNHEY and CDR2 SVGAGI. Trimming pared 2 bases from V and 5 bases from J, leaving 12 bases between. There are 14 residues in the CDR3. A second PCR of about 6 to 12 cycles used a sample-barcoded 5' primer and a J-beta primer mix. Each cDNA was tagged by a template-switch adaptor containing 12 random nucleotides. MiXCR, run by TCRdb on the 5' RACE reads, gives a single entry per CDR3 protein. Of 1.4 million or so distinct CDR3 sequences in the sample, 35% to 45% were seen once. This clonotype was found a few times.

This clonotype originated in a woman aged 18-35 years in good health. The sequencing input was blood. This chain links TRBV6-5 with TRBJ1-1, with TRBD1 as a possible D gene (5 bases). The CDR3 here is CASSYGGVRTEAFF. The CDR3 DNA reads TGTGCCAGCAGTTACGGAGGGGTAAGAACTGAAGCTTTCTTT.